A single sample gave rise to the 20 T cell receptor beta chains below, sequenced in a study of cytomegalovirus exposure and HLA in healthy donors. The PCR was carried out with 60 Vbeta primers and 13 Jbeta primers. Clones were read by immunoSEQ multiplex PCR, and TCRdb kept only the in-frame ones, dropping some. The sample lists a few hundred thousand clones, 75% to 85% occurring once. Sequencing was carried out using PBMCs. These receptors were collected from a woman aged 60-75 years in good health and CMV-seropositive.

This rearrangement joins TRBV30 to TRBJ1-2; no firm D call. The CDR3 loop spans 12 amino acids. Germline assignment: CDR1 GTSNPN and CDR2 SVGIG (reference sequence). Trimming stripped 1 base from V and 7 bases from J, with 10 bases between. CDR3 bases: TGTGCCTGGAGTGGGTGGAGGAGTGGCTACACCTTC. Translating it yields CAWSGWRSGYTF. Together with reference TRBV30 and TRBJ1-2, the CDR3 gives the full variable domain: SQTIHQWPATLVQPVGSPLSLECTVEGTSNPNLYWYRQAAGRGLQLLFYSVGIGQISSEVPQNLSASRPQDRQFILSSKKLLLSDSGFYLCAWSGWRSGYTFGSGTRLTVV.

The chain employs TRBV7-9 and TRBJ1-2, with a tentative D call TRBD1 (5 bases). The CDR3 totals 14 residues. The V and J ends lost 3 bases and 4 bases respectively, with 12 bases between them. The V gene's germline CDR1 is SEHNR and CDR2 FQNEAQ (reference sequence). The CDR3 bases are TGTGCCAGCAGCTTGGGGGGGGTTATCTATGGCTACACCTTC. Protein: CASSLGGVIYGYTF.

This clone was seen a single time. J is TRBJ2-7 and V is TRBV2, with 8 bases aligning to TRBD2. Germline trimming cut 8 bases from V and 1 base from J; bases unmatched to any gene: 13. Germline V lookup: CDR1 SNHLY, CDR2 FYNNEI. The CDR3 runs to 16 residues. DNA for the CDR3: TGTGCCAGCCAGGAGATGACTAGCGCCTCTTCCTACGAGCAGTACTTC. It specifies CASQEMTSASSYEQYF.

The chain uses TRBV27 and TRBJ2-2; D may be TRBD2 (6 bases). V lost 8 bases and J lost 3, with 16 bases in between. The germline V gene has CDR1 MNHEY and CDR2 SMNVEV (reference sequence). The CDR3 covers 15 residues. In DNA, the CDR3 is TGTGCCAGCCTCCCTCGGGGACTGTACACCGGGGAGCTGTTTTTT. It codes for CASLPRGLYTGELFF.

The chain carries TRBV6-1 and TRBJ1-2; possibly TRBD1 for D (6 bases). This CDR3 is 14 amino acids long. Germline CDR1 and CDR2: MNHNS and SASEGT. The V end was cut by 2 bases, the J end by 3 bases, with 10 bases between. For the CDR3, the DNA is TGTGCCAGCAGTGAACCCAGGGGCCACTATGGCTACACCTTC. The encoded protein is CASSEPRGHYGYTF.

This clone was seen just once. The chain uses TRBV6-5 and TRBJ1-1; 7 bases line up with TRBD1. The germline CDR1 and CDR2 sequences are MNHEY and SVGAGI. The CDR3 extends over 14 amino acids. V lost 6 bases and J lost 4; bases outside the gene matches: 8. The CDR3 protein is CASSRRQGGTEAFF. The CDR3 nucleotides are TGTGCCAGCAGCCGGCGACAGGGAGGCACTGAAGCTTTCTTT.

The CDR3: CASSQGPTDTQYF. CDR3 nucleotide sequence: TGCGCCAGCAGCCAAGGGCCAACAGATACGCAGTATTTT. The chain links TRBV4-1 to TRBJ2-3; no definite D call. Per the germline V gene, CDR1 is MGHRA and CDR2 is YSYEKL. V shed 1 base and J shed 3 bases, with 5 bases lying between them. The CDR3 length is 13 residues.

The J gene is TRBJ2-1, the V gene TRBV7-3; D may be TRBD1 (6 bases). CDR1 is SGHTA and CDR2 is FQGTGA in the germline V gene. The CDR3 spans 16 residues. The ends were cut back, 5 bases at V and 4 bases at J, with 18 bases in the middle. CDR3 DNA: TGTGCCAGCAGCCTGAAATTGGACAGCGAGTACAATGAGCAGTTCTTC. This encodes CASSLKLDSEYNEQFF.

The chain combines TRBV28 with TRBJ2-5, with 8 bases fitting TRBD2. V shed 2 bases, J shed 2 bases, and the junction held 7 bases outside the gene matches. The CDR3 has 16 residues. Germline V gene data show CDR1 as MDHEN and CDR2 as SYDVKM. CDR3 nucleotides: TGTGCCAGCAGTTTACTTCCGGGACTAGGGCAAGAGACCCAGTACTTC. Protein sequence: CASSLLPGLGQETQYF.

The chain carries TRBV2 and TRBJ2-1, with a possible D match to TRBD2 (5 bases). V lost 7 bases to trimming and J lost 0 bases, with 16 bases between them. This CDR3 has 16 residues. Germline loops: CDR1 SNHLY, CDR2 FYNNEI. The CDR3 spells CASIRMTTRSYNEQFF. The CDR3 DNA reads TGTGCCAGCATTCGAATGACTACTCGCTCCTACAATGAGCAGTTCTTC.

In nucleotides, the CDR3 is TGTGCCAGCAGCTTGATCGGCCGGGGGTCGAACACTGAAGCTTTCTTT. Translating gives CASSLIGRGSNTEAFF. The rearrangement joins TRBV5-4 to TRBJ1-1, with D perhaps matching TRBD1 (5 bases). CDR1 is SGHNT, CDR2 YYREEE, per germline (reference sequence). The CDR3 contains 16 residues. V dropped 1 base and J dropped 1 base, with 14 bases sitting between them.

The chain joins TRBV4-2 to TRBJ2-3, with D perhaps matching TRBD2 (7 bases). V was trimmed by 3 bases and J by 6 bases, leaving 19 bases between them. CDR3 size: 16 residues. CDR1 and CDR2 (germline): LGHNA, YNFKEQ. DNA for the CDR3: TGTGCCAGCAGCCAGGGGGGGCTGGGGCCGGCGGATACGCAGTATTTT. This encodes CASSQGGLGPADTQYF.

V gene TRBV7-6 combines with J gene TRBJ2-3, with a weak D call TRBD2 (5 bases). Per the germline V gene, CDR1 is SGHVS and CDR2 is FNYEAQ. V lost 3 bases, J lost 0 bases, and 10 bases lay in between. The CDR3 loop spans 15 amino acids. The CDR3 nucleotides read TGTGCCAGCAGCTTTGAGGGATTTAGCACAGATACGCAGTATTTT. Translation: CASSFEGFSTDTQYF.

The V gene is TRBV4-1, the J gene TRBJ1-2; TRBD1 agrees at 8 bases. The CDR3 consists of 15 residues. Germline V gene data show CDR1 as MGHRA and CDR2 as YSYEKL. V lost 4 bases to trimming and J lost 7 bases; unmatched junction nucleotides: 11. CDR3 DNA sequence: TGCGCCAGCAGCCCAGGCCGCGGACAGGGTAGTGGCTACACCTTC. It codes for CASSPGRGQGSGYTF.

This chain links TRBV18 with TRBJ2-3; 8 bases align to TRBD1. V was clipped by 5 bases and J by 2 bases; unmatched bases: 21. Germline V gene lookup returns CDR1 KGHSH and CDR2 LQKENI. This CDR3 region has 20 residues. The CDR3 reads CASSTRSSPMTGANTDTQYF. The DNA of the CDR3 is TGTGCCAGCTCAACCAGGTCAAGTCCGATGACAGGGGCTAACACAGATACGCAGTATTTT.

This CDR3 reads CASSPGTGYEKLFF. CDR3 coding DNA: TGTGCCAGCAGCCCAGGGACAGGGTATGAAAAACTGTTTTTT. The chain combines TRBV27 with TRBJ1-4; 9 nucleotides agree with TRBD1. Per germline, CDR1 MNHEY and CDR2 SMNVEV (reference sequence). V was clipped by 6 bases and J by 6 bases; unmatched bases: 5. This CDR3 has 14 residues.

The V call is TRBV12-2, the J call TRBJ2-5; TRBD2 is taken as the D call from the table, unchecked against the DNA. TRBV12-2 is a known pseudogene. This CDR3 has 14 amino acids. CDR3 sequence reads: CASRSRTSGETQYF. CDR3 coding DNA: TGTGCAAGTCGCTCTCGAACTAGCGGGGAGACCCAGTACTTC.

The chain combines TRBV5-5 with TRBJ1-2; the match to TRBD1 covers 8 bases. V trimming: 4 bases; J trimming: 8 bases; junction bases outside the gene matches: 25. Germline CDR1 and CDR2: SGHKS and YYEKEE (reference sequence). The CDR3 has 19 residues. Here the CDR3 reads CASSPSPPDRESLLSGYTF. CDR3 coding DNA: TGTGCCAGCAGCCCGTCCCCGCCGGACAGGGAATCCCTTCTCTCGGGCTACACCTTC.

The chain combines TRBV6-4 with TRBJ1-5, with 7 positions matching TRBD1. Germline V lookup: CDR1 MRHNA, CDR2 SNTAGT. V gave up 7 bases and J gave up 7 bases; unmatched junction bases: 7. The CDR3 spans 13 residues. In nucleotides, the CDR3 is TGTGCCAGCACCGGGACAGAAGACCAGCCCCAGCATTTT. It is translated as CASTGTEDQPQHF.

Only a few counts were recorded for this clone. This CDR3 is CAISEFRTSTYEQYF. The CDR3 bases are TGTGCCATCAGTGAGTTTCGGACTTCTACCTACGAGCAGTACTTC. V is TRBV10-3 and J is TRBJ2-7; D may be TRBD2 (5 bases). V was shortened by 1 base and J by 2 bases, with 12 bases between the two germline ends. The CDR3 covers 15 residues. The germline gives CDR1 ENHRY, CDR2 SYGVKD.